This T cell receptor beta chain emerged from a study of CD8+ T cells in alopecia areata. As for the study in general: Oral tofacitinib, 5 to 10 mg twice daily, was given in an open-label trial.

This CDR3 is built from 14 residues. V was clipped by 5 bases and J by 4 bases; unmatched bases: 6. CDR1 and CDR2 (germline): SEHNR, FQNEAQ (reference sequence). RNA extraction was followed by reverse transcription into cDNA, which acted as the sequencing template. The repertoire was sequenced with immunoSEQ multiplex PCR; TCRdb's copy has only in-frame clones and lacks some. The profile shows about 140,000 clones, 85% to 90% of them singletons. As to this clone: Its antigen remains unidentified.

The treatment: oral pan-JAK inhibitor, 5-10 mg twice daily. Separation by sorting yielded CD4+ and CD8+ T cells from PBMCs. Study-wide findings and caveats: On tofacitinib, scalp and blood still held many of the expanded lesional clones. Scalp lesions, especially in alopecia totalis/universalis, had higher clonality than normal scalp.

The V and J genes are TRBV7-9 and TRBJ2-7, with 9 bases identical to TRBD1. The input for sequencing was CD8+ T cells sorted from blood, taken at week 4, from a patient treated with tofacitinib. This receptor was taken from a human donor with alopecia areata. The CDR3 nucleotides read TGTGCCAGCAGCCCTCCGGGACAGGGTTACGAGCAGTACTTC. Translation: CASSPPGQGYEQYF.